A selection of T cell receptor beta chains follows, all from one sample in a study of cytomegalovirus exposure and HLA in healthy donors. Generated by immunoSEQ multiplex PCR, the TCRdb table keeps only in-frame clones and is missing some. Counted here are around 400,000 clones, 86% occurring once; the ten biggest clones make up 0.8% to 0.85%. Sequenced: PBMCs. The source of these receptors is a young woman in good health and CMV-seronegative. The CDR3 runs from the conserved cysteine through the conserved F or W. The D gene is left open where the match is weak. The listing skips clone size in some rows; elsewhere it reads once, few, many or a size class.

TRBJ1-1,NA,15,TRBV5-6,once,TGTGCCAGCAGCTTGGCCGGGAATGGCAACGCGGAAGCTTTCTTT,CASSLAGNGNAEAFF
TRBJ2-5,TRBD2,15,TRBV6-1,NA,TGTGCCAGCAGACCGGGACTAGCGGGGAAAGAGACCCAGTACTTC,CASRPGLAGKETQYF
TRBJ2-7,TRBD2,14,TRBV27,NA,TGTGCCAGCAGTTTAGCCGGGAGGCACTACGAGCAGTACTTC,CASSLAGRHYEQYF
TRBJ2-1,TRBD2,16,TRBV5-6,NA,TGTGCCAGCAGTCTCCGGGTCGGGGGGTCCTACAATGAGCAGTTCTTC,CASSLRVGGSYNEQFF
TRBJ2-7,TRBD1,17,TRBV5-4,NA,TGTGCCAGCAGCGGTAACCATGGGGACAGGGTCACCTACGAGCAGTACTTC,CASSGNHGDRVTYEQYF
TRBJ2-1,TRBD2,15,TRBV28,NA,TGTGCCAGCAGTTTAGGGTGGGAGGGGTCCAATGAGCAGTTCTTC,CASSLGWEGSNEQFF
TRBJ1-3,NA,14,TRBV2,NA,TGTGCCAGCACCCCGGCGGGCACTGGAAACACCATATATTTT,CASTPAGTGNTIYF
TRBJ2-3,TRBD2,16,TRBV10-3,NA,TGTGCCATCAGTGAGGGGGCGGGAGCTGTGACAGATACGCAGTATTTT,CAISEGAGAVTDTQYF
TRBJ2-7,TRBD2,14,TRBV6-5,NA,TGTGCCAGCAGTTACGGGCCAGGGAGGGCCGAGCAGTACTTC,CASSYGPGRAEQYF
TRBJ2-3,NA,16,TRBV7-9,NA,TGTGCCAGCAGACCCGAGGTGGTCAAGAAAGCAGATACGCAGTATTTT,CASRPEVVKKADTQYF
TRBJ1-1,TRBD1,13,TRBV5-1,NA,TGCGCCAGCAGCGGGGAGACAGGGGTTTACACTTTCTTT,CASSGETGVYTFF
TRBJ2-1,TRBD2,14,TRBV7-6,NA,TGTGCCAGCAGCCCCCCGGGGGGAAACCATGAGCAGTTCTTC,CASSPPGGNHEQFF
TRBJ2-7,NA,11,TRBV27,NA,TGTGCCAGCAGTTCCAACTACGAGCAGTACTTC,CASSSNYEQYF
TRBJ2-1,TRBD2,13,TRBV27,NA,TGTGCCACCGGGACTAGGACCTACAATGAGCAGTTCTTC,CATGTRTYNEQFF
TRBJ2-7,NA,13,TRBV6-5,NA,TGTGCCAGCAGCCCTCCCAGCTCCTACGAGCAGTACTTC,CASSPPSSYEQYF
TRBJ2-1,TRBD2,18,TRBV2,NA,TGTGCCAGCAGTGTCCCATCAGGGAGCGGGGCTGCCTACAATGAGCAGTTCTTC,CASSVPSGSGAAYNEQFF
TRBJ2-7,NA,15,TRBV15,few,TGTGCCACCAGCAGAAGGACAGCGGTGGTCTACGAGCAGTACTTC,CATSRRTAVVYEQYF
TRBJ1-3,TRBD1,16,TRBV5-1,NA,TGCGCCAGCAGCCTGGGACAGGCGAGCTCTGGAAACACCATATATTTT,CASSLGQASSGNTIYF
TRBJ2-1,TRBD2,16,TRBV23-1,NA,TGCGCCAGCAGTCAAACGGGACTAATCCCCCACAATGAGCAGTTCTTC,CASSQTGLIPHNEQFF
TRBJ2-7,TRBD1,14,TRBV2,NA,TGTGCCAGCAGCGACAACAGGGGCGGTTACGAGCAGTACTTC,CASSDNRGGYEQYF
TRBJ2-5,TRBD2,15,TRBV5-1,NA,TGCGCCAGCAGCTTAACTAGCGGGGACCAAGAGACCCAGTACTTC,CASSLTSGDQETQYF
TRBJ2-7,TRBD1,17,TRBV6-1,NA,TGTGCCAGCAGTGAGTGGGGTCGGGGACAGGGGGCCTACGAGCAGTACTTC,CASSEWGRGQGAYEQYF
TRBJ1-3,NA,15,TRBV2,NA,TGTGCCAGCAGTGAAGTGGCAGGACTTGGAAACACCATATATTTT,CASSEVAGLGNTIYF
TRBJ1-5,NA,14,TRBV4-1,NA,TGCGCCAGCAGCCAAGTATTTAGCAATCAGCCCCAGCATTTT,CASSQVFSNQPQHF
TRBJ1-4,TRBD1,14,TRBV6-1,NA,TGTGCCAGCAGCCCGGGACAGGGTTTTGAAAAACTGTTTTTT,CASSPGQGFEKLFF
TRBJ2-2,TRBD2,17,TRBV27,NA,TGTGCCAGCAGTTTATTATGGGGGGGTAAAAACACCGGGGAGCTGTTTTTT,CASSLLWGGKNTGELFF
TRBJ2-2,TRBD1,16,TRBV7-3,NA,TGTGCCAGCAGCTTTGCCGGGACAGGGGCCACCGGGGAGCTGTTTTTT,CASSFAGTGATGELFF
TRBJ1-2,NA,13,TRBV27,once,TGTGCCAGCAGTCCCACTACCTACTATGGCTACACCTTC,CASSPTTYYGYTF
TRBJ2-5,TRBD2,16,TRBV2,NA,TGTGCCAGCAGTAGCACTAGCGGGAGGGCCCAGGAGACCCAGTACTTC,CASSSTSGRAQETQYF
TRBJ2-7,TRBD1,14,TRBV9,NA,TGTGCCAGCAGCGTAGAGGGCGGGACAGGGGAGCAGTACTTC,CASSVEGGTGEQYF
TRBJ2-7,TRBD1,16,TRBV7-9,NA,TGTGCCAGCAGCGAGGACAGGGGGCGGCCGATACGCGAGCAGTACTTC,CASSEDRGRPIREQYF
TRBJ1-5,TRBD1,14,TRBV25-1,NA,TGTGCCAGCAGTGACGGACAGGGGCCTCAGCCCCAGCATTTT,CASSDGQGPQPQHF
TRBJ2-7,TRBD2,16,TRBV7-6,NA,TGTGCCAGCAGCTTAGGGACTAGCGGGGCCGACTACGAGCAGTACTTC,CASSLGTSGADYEQYF